A selection of T cell receptor beta chains follows, all from one sample in a study of beta chain features in type 1 diabetes. Measured with immunoSEQ multiplex PCR; TCRdb has only the in-frame clones, and not every one. The table includes under 800,000 clones, roughly 16% detected once. The sample was naive CD4+ T cells from blood. These receptors all come from a man aged 18 to 30 in good health. Each CDR3 is given with its conserved first and last residue. Each record gives: clone size, J gene, D gene, V gene, CDR3 DNA, CDR3 protein. The D gene is left open where the match is weak. Size is omitted from some rows. Given values are once, few, many or a class for expanded clones.

clone_size: -
j_call: TRBJ1-5
d_call: TRBD1
v_call: TRBV7-2
cdr3_nt: TGTGCCAGCAGCTTTGGACAGGGCAATCAGCCCCAGCATTTT
cdr3_aa: CASSFGQGNQPQHF

clone_size: -
j_call: TRBJ1-2
d_call: -
v_call: TRBV9
cdr3_nt: TGTGCCAGCAGCGTCGGGGGAATCAACTATGGCTACACCTTC
cdr3_aa: CASSVGGINYGYTF

clone_size: -
j_call: TRBJ1-5
d_call: TRBD1
v_call: TRBV4-1
cdr3_nt: TGCGCCAGCAGCCAAGGGACAGGGCGGAAAAATCAGCCCCAGCATTTT
cdr3_aa: CASSQGTGRKNQPQHF

clone_size: -
j_call: TRBJ2-2
d_call: TRBD1
v_call: TRBV15
cdr3_nt: TGTGCCACCAGCAGAACCATACAGGGGGCCGGGGAGCTGTTTTTT
cdr3_aa: CATSRTIQGAGELFF

clone_size: few
j_call: TRBJ1-1
d_call: -
v_call: TRBV27
cdr3_nt: TGTGCCAGCAATCCACACCGTGGAACTGAAGCTTTCTTT
cdr3_aa: CASNPHRGTEAFF

clone_size: -
j_call: TRBJ2-5
d_call: -
v_call: TRBV7-2
cdr3_nt: TGTGCCAGCAGCATCCTGCTACAAGAGACCCAGTACTTC
cdr3_aa: CASSILLQETQYF

clone_size: -
j_call: TRBJ1-5
d_call: -
v_call: TRBV28
cdr3_nt: TGTGCCAGCAGTCACTCCCGGATAAGTAGGGGCAATCAGCCCCAGCATTTT
cdr3_aa: CASSHSRISRGNQPQHF

clone_size: -
j_call: TRBJ2-7
d_call: TRBD2
v_call: TRBV4-2
cdr3_nt: TGTGCCAGCAGCCATAGGGGACTAGGGGACTACGAGCAGTACTTC
cdr3_aa: CASSHRGLGDYEQYF

clone_size: -
j_call: TRBJ1-5
d_call: -
v_call: TRBV15
cdr3_nt: TGTGCCACCAGCGCAAGGCGGGGTCAGCCCCAGCATTTT
cdr3_aa: CATSARRGQPQHF

clone_size: few
j_call: TRBJ2-1
d_call: TRBD2
v_call: TRBV5-4
cdr3_nt: TGTGCCAGCAGCAAGGGACTAGCGGGATCATACAATGAGCAGTTCTTC
cdr3_aa: CASSKGLAGSYNEQFF

clone_size: few
j_call: TRBJ1-4
d_call: -
v_call: TRBV29-1
cdr3_nt: TGCAGCGTTGAAGTTTTATCGGCCCTCCGGGTCTCGAGACTGTTTTTT
cdr3_aa: CSVEVLSALRVSRLFF

clone_size: -
j_call: TRBJ1-2
d_call: -
v_call: TRBV2
cdr3_nt: TGTGCCAGCAGTGAACAGGGAACTAACTATGGCTACACCTTC
cdr3_aa: CASSEQGTNYGYTF

clone_size: few
j_call: TRBJ1-1
d_call: -
v_call: TRBV5-1
cdr3_nt: TGCGCCAGCAGCTTGGGTACACGGAACACTGAAGCTTTCTTT
cdr3_aa: CASSLGTRNTEAFF

clone_size: -
j_call: TRBJ2-1
d_call: -
v_call: TRBV14
cdr3_nt: TGTGCCAGCAGCCAAGACGTAGCCCAGCAGTTCTTC
cdr3_aa: CASSQDVAQQFF

clone_size: -
j_call: TRBJ2-1
d_call: TRBD1
v_call: TRBV7-2
cdr3_nt: TGTGCCAGCAGCTCACAGGGGTGGGGTGAGCAGTTCTTC
cdr3_aa: CASSSQGWGEQFF

clone_size: -
j_call: TRBJ2-1
d_call: -
v_call: TRBV4-1
cdr3_nt: TGCGCCAGCCGGGGCGGTGGGCTGGAAAATGAGCAGTTCTTC
cdr3_aa: CASRGGGLENEQFF

clone_size: -
j_call: TRBJ2-7
d_call: -
v_call: TRBV6-5
cdr3_nt: TGTGCCAGCAGTTACTCGATGCTTCAGGGGTACGAGCAGTACTTC
cdr3_aa: CASSYSMLQGYEQYF

clone_size: once
j_call: TRBJ2-5
d_call: TRBD2
v_call: TRBV30
cdr3_nt: TGTGCCTGGAGTGTAAGTCGGACTAGCGGGTACCAAGAGACCCAGTACTTC
cdr3_aa: CAWSVSRTSGYQETQYF

clone_size: -
j_call: TRBJ2-5
d_call: TRBD2
v_call: TRBV29-1
cdr3_nt: TGCAGCGCCGCGGACGGCGGGGGGTTGCCGGCCCAGTACTTC
cdr3_aa: CSAADGGGLPAQYF

clone_size: -
j_call: TRBJ2-3
d_call: TRBD2
v_call: TRBV19
cdr3_nt: TGTGCCAGTAGTATAGGTAGCGGGACCGCAGATACGCAGTATTTT
cdr3_aa: CASSIGSGTADTQYF

clone_size: -
j_call: TRBJ2-2
d_call: TRBD2
v_call: TRBV9
cdr3_nt: TGTGCCAGCAGCGTAGGACTAGCGGGAGGGCCTCCCGGGGAGCTGTTTTTT
cdr3_aa: CASSVGLAGGPPGELFF

clone_size: few
j_call: TRBJ1-1
d_call: -
v_call: TRBV27
cdr3_nt: TGTGCCAGCAGTTTATACTTTCAACTGAACACTGAAGCTTTCTTT
cdr3_aa: CASSLYFQLNTEAFF

clone_size: -
j_call: TRBJ1-5
d_call: -
v_call: TRBV28
cdr3_nt: TGTGCCAGCAGTTTATCCGGTCAGCCCCAGCATTTT
cdr3_aa: CASSLSGQPQHF

clone_size: -
j_call: TRBJ2-7
d_call: -
v_call: TRBV4-1
cdr3_nt: TGCGCCAGCAGCCAGCCCACCGGGAGATACTACGAGCAGTACTTC
cdr3_aa: CASSQPTGRYYEQYF

clone_size: -
j_call: TRBJ1-2
d_call: -
v_call: TRBV6-1
cdr3_nt: TGTGCCAGCAGACATTGGGACCATTCAAATGGCTACACCTTC
cdr3_aa: CASRHWDHSNGYTF

clone_size: -
j_call: TRBJ2-7
d_call: -
v_call: TRBV18
cdr3_nt: TGTGCCAGCTCACCGACGCGACAGCACGAGCAGTACTTC
cdr3_aa: CASSPTRQHEQYF

clone_size: -
j_call: TRBJ2-5
d_call: -
v_call: TRBV7-2
cdr3_nt: TGTGCCAGCAGCTTAGAAAGTGGTCCCGAGACCCAGTACTTC
cdr3_aa: CASSLESGPETQYF

clone_size: few
j_call: TRBJ1-4
d_call: -
v_call: TRBV5-1
cdr3_nt: TGCGCCAGCAGTCGTATACAGGGACAACCTGAAAAACTGTTTTTT
cdr3_aa: CASSRIQGQPEKLFF

clone_size: -
j_call: TRBJ1-1
d_call: -
v_call: TRBV11-3
cdr3_nt: TGTGCCAGCAGCTTCTTCGGAGCTTTCTTT
cdr3_aa: CASSFFGAFF

clone_size: many
j_call: TRBJ2-1
d_call: TRBD2
v_call: TRBV7-9
cdr3_nt: TGTGCCAGCAGCTACTCTAGCGGGAGTTTTGGGCAGTTCTTC
cdr3_aa: CASSYSSGSFGQFF

clone_size: few
j_call: TRBJ2-6
d_call: -
v_call: TRBV2
cdr3_nt: TGTGCCAGCAGAACAGACTCTGGGGCCAACGTCCTGACTTTC
cdr3_aa: CASRTDSGANVLTF

clone_size: -
j_call: TRBJ1-5
d_call: TRBD1
v_call: TRBV6-1
cdr3_nt: TGTGCCAGCAGCCTGGACAGGGGAAATCAGCCCCAGCATTTT
cdr3_aa: CASSLDRGNQPQHF

clone_size: -
j_call: TRBJ1-5
d_call: -
v_call: TRBV7-2
cdr3_nt: TGTGCCAGCAGTACGGACAGTAGCAATCAGCCCCAGCATTTT
cdr3_aa: CASSTDSSNQPQHF

clone_size: few
j_call: TRBJ2-7
d_call: TRBD1
v_call: TRBV28
cdr3_nt: TGTGCCAGCAGTCGCAGGGGGATCTACGAGCAGTACTTC
cdr3_aa: CASSRRGIYEQYF

clone_size: few
j_call: TRBJ2-7
d_call: -
v_call: TRBV6-1
cdr3_nt: TGTGCCAGCAGTGCAGGGGGACTCGAACATGGCGCCTACGAGCAGTACTTC
cdr3_aa: CASSAGGLEHGAYEQYF

clone_size: -
j_call: TRBJ2-1
d_call: -
v_call: TRBV5-1
cdr3_nt: TGCGCCAGCAGCTTGGGGGACCGGAATGAGCAGTTCTTC
cdr3_aa: CASSLGDRNEQFF

clone_size: -
j_call: TRBJ2-7
d_call: TRBD2
v_call: TRBV2
cdr3_nt: TGTGCCAGCAGTGAAAGGCGGGAGCGGTCCTACGAGCAGTACTTC
cdr3_aa: CASSERRERSYEQYF

clone_size: few
j_call: TRBJ1-4
d_call: -
v_call: TRBV28
cdr3_nt: TGTGCCAGCAGATTGGCGGGAAATGAAAAACTGTTTTTT
cdr3_aa: CASRLAGNEKLFF

clone_size: few
j_call: TRBJ2-5
d_call: TRBD1
v_call: TRBV25-1
cdr3_nt: TGTGCCAGCAGCAGGGGGTTAGGTTTAATCCAAGAGACCCAGTACTTC
cdr3_aa: CASSRGLGLIQETQYF

clone_size: few
j_call: TRBJ2-5
d_call: -
v_call: TRBV9
cdr3_nt: TGTGCCAGCAGCGTAGGTCTGGGGGAAGAGACCCAGTACTTC
cdr3_aa: CASSVGLGEETQYF